The entry that follows covers one T cell receptor beta chain sequence. This clonotype was counted many times. The target of this receptor is not known. Nothing much larger sits one base from this clone, and base qualities are not available. This sample was taken from a study of T-cell reconstitution after alpha-beta-depleted transplantation in children (dated by TCRdb to about 2016). Background for the entire study: Using TCR repertoire profiling, the study followed T-cell immune reconstitution in a quantitative way in children after TCRalphabeta/CD19-depleted allogeneic hematopoietic cell transplantation.

The library was obtained by PCR. Sequenced on an Illumina HiSeq 2500. Molecular barcoding was employed in the preparation of TCR libraries, with unique molecular identifiers being used to normalize TCRbeta repertoire quantification. The public reads were reanalyzed by TCRdb: fastp trimming at Q25, MiXCR alignment, in-frame beta chains only. Every CDR3 protein is listed once, alongside the most common genes and DNA of its rows. Counted in this sample were about 440,000 distinct CDR3 sequences; 43% of them appeared once. The ten largest clones add up to roughly a quarter of the sample. In light of the paper, this sample's treatment or condition label describes: allogeneic hematopoietic cell transplantation with graft depleted of TCRalphabeta T cells and CD19 B cells. The transplant recipients were children given TCRalphabeta/CD19-depleted allogeneic hematopoietic cell grafts. The CDR3 sequence holds 12 residues, the cysteine and phenylalanine included. Only CDR3 DNA is held: 36 bases, read in frame from base 1. In the germline V gene, CDR1 corresponds to SQVTM and CDR2 to ANQGSEA. Between the V and J ends, shortened by 4 bases and 2 bases respectively, the junction contains 8 bases.

Points the paper makes about the study in general: The apparently early recovery of alphabetaT-cell counts about two months after transplant reportedly depended on only several hundred rapidly expanded clones that came from non-depleted graft cells. Over the following months the frequencies of hyperexpanded clones went down, and after one year T-cell counts and TCRbeta diversity were mostly credited to newly produced T cells. In some patients, the high TCRbeta diversity seen at day 60 was put down to recipient T cells and intrathymic progenitors that had survived conditioning.

This sequence uses TRBV29-1 and TRBJ1-1, with the D gene too uncertain to name. The TCR sequence derives from a girl aged 2-10 years with aplastic anemia, due to receive a stem cell transplant. The sequences come from PBMCs, collected before TCRalphabeta/CD19-depleted stem cell transplant. At the DNA level, the sequence is TGCAGCGTTGGCGGGAGCAACACTGAAGCTTTCTTT. It translates as CSVGGSNTEAFF.